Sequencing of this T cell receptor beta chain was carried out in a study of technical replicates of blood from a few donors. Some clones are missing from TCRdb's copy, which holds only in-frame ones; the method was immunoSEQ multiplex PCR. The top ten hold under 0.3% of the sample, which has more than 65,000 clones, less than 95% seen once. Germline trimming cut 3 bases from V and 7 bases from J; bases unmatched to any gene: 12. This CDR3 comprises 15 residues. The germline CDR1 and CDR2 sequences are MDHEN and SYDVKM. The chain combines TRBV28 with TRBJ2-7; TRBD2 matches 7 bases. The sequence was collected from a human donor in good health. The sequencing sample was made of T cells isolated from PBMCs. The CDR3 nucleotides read TGTGCCAGCAGTTTGGGTGCCGCGGGAGTTAGGGAGCAGTACTTC. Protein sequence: CASSLGAAGVREQYF. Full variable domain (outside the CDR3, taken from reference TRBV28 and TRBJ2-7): DVKVTQSSRYLVKRTGEKVFLECVQDMDHENMFWYRQDPGLGLRLIYFSYDVKMKEKGDIPEGYSVSREKKERFSLILESASTNQTSMYLCASSLGAAGVREQYFGPGTRLTVT.